Sequencing of this T cell receptor (beta chain) was carried out in a study of T cell repertoires in cytomegalovirus infection. Study-level background: Shared public TCR beta signatures pointed to both CMV infection and a matching HLA type. Whole-study findings and limits: Cumulated frequencies of public TCR beta families served to identify carriers of CMV plus the relevant HLA.

Between the trimmed V and J ends, which lost 1 base and 6 bases, there was a span of 12 bases. Germline assignment: CDR1 MGHDK and CDR2 SYGVNS. The CDR3 is 15 amino acids. MiXCR, applied by TCRdb to the reads, yields one record per CDR3 protein. The table records fewer than 300,000 distinct CDR3 sequences, roughly 24% of them present only once. In the case of this clonotype: No antigen is known for it.

The sample consisted of PBMCs. This TCR derives from a human donor in good health (CMV status not recorded). Some clones in this sample may be carry-over from other donors' samples. This chain joins TRBV25-1 and TRBJ1-4; perhaps TRBD1 as D (5 bases). CDR3 region: CASSEWRQKDEKLFF. The CDR3 DNA is TGTGCCAGCAGTGAATGGAGACAGAAGGATGAAAAACTGTTTTTT. The entire variable domain, with the rest obtained from reference TRBV25-1 and TRBJ1-4, is as follows: EADIYQTPRYLVIGTGKKITLECSQTMGHDKMYWYQQDPGMELHLIHYSYGVNSTEKGDLSSESTVSRIRTEHFPLTLESARPSHTSQYLCASSEWRQKDEKLFFGSGTQLSVL.